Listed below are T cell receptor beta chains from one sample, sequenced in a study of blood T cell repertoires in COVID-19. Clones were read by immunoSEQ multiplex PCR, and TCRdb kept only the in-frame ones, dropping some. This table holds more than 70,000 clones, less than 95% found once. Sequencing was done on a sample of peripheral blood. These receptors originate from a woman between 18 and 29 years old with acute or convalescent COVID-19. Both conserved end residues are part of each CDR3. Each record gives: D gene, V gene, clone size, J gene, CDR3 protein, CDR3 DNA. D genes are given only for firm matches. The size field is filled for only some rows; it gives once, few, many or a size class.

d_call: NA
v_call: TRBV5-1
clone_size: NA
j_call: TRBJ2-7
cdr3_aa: CASSPGQLFLNEQYF
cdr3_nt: TGCGCCAGCAGCCCAGGACAGCTCTTTTTAAACGAGCAGTACTTC

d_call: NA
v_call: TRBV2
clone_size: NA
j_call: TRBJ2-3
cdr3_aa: CASSGVTTVTSTDTQYF
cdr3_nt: TGTGCCAGCAGTGGTGTGACAACAGTTACTAGCACAGATACGCAGTATTTT

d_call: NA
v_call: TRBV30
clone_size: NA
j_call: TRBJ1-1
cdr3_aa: CAWRERLEYTEAFF
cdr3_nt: TGTGCCTGGAGAGAACGGCTGGAGTACACTGAAGCTTTCTTT

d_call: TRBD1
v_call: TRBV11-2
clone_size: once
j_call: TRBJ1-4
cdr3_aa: CASSLGTVGGGEKLFF
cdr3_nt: TGTGCCAGCAGCTTGGGGACAGTGGGAGGCGGTGAAAAACTGTTTTTT

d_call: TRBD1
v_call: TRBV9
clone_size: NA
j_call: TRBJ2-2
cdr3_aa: CASSVGTGGSGELFF
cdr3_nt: TGTGCCAGCAGCGTTGGGACAGGGGGTTCCGGGGAGCTGTTTTTT

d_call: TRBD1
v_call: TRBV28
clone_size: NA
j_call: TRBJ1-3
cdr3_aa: CASSPRTGSGNTIYF
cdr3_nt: TGTGCCAGCAGCCCCAGGACAGGGTCGGGAAACACCATATATTTT

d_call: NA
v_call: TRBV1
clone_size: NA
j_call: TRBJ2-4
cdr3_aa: CTSSQDKGGGRNIQYF
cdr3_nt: TGCACCAGCAGCCAAGATAAGGGGGGGGGCAGAAACATTCAGTACTTC

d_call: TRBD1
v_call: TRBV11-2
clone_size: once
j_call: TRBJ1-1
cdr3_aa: CASSLTGVGKAFF
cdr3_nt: TGTGCCAGCAGCCTGACAGGGGTTGGCAAAGCTTTCTTT

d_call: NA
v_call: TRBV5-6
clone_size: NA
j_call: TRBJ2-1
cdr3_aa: CASSEARRMAVSYNEQFF
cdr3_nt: TGTGCCAGCAGCGAAGCTCGGCGGATGGCGGTGTCCTACAATGAGCAGTTCTTC

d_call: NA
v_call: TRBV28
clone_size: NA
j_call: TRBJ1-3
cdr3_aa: CASSSYSSGNTIYF
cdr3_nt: TGTGCCAGCAGTTCTTACAGCTCTGGAAACACCATATATTTT

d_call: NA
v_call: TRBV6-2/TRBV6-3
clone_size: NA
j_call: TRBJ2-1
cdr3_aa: CASSPSMNRDRTRDNEQFF
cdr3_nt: TGTGCCAGCAGTCCAAGTATGAACCGAGACAGGACCCGCGACAATGAGCAGTTCTTC

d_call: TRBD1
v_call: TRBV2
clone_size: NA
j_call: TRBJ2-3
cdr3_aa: CAIIPRDREGYTQYF
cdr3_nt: TGTGCCATAATTCCCCGGGACAGGGAGGGGTATACGCAGTATTTT

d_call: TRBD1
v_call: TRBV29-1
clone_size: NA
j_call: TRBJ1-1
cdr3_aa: CSVGTGSFTEAFF
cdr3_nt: TGCAGCGTGGGGACAGGGTCTTTCACTGAAGCTTTCTTT

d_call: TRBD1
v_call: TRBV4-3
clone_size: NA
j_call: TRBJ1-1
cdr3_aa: CASSPRTGPNTEAFF
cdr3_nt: TGCGCCAGCAGCCCCAGGACAGGGCCAAACACTGAAGCTTTCTTT

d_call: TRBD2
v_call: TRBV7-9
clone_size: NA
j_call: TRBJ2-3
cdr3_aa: CASSLAYGTSGRTDTQYF
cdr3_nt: TGTGCCAGCAGCTTAGCGTATGGGACTAGCGGGAGAACAGATACGCAGTATTTT

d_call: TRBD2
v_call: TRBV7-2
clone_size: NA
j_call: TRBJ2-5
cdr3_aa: CASSFSGGQETQYF
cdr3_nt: TGTGCCAGCAGCTTCAGCGGGGGGCAAGAGACCCAGTACTTC

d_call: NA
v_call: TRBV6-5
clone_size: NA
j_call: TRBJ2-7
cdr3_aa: CASRPGLKYEQYF
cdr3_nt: TGTGCCAGCAGACCGGGACTCAAGTACGAGCAGTACTTC

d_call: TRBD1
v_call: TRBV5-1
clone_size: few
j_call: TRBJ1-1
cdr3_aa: CASSSQGHSDTEAFF
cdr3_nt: TGCGCCAGCAGCTCACAGGGGCACTCGGACACTGAAGCTTTCTTT

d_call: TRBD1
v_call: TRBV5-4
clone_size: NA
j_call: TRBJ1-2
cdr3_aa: CASSTGQGVSLDGYTF
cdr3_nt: TGTGCCAGCAGCACTGGACAGGGGGTCTCATTAGATGGCTACACCTTC

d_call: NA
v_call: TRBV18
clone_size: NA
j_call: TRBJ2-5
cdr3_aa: CASSEETQYF
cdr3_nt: TGTGCCAGCTCAGAGGAGACCCAGTACTTC

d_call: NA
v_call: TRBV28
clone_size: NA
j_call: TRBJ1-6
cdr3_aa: CASTEQAYNSPLHF
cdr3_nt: TGTGCCAGCACAGAACAGGCGTATAATTCACCCCTCCACTTT

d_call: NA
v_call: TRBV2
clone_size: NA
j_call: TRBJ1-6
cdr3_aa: CASSEVSGSSPLHF
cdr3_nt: TGTGCCAGCAGTGAAGTTTCGGGGTCCTCACCCCTCCACTTT

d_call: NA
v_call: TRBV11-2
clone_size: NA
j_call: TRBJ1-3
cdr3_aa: CASSKHQDRRGNTIYF
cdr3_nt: TGTGCCAGCAGCAAACACCAGGATAGAAGAGGAAACACCATATATTTT

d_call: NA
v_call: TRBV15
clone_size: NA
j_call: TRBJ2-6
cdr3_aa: CATSRELSGANVLTF
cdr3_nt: TGTGCCACCAGCAGAGAACTCTCTGGGGCCAACGTCCTGACTTTC

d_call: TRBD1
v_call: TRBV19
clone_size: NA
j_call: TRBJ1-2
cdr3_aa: CASSIGTGVGYTF
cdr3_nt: TGTGCCAGTAGTATTGGGACAGGGGTCGGCTACACCTTC

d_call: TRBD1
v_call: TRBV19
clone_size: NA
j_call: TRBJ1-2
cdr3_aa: CASSISRPGQGVTGYTF
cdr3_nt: TGTGCCAGTAGCATATCGCGACCGGGACAGGGGGTGACTGGCTACACCTTC

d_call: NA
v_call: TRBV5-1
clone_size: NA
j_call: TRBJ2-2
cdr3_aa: CASSLNGGELFF
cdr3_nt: TGCGCCAGCAGCTTGAACGGGGGGGAGCTGTTTTTT

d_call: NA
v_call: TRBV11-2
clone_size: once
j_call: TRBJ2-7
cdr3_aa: CASSTTGSLSEQYF
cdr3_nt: TGTGCCAGCAGCACAACAGGGTCTTTAAGCGAGCAGTACTTC

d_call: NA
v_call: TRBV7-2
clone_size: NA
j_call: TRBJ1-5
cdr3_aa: CASSEGTLGSNQPQHF
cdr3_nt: TGTGCCAGCAGCGAGGGGACTCTAGGTAGCAATCAGCCCCAGCATTTT

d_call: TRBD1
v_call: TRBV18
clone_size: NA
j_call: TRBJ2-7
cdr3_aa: CASSPSGTVSYEQYF
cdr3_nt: TGTGCCAGCTCACCATCCGGGACAGTCTCCTACGAGCAGTACTTC

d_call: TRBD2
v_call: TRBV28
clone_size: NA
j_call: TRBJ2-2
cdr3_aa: CASSPRGGLPGELFF
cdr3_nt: TGTGCCAGCAGTCCGCGGGGGGGCCTTCCCGGGGAGCTGTTTTTT

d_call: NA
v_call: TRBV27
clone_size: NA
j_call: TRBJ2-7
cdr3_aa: CASSSLAEANYEQYF
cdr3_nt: TGTGCCAGCAGTTCATTAGCGGAAGCTAACTACGAGCAGTACTTC

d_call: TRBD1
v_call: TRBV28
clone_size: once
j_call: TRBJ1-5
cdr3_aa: CASSQRTGNSNQPQHF
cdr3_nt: TGTGCCAGCAGCCAAAGGACAGGGAATAGCAATCAGCCCCAGCATTTT

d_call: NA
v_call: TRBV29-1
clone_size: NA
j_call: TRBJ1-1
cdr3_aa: CSVEPTGKVAFF
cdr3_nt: TGCAGCGTTGAACCAACAGGGAAAGTAGCTTTCTTT

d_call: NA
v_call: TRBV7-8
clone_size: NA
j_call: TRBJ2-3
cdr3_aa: CASSRVLAPLRTDTQYF
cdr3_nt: TGTGCCAGCAGCCGCGTTCTAGCACCCCTACGCACAGATACGCAGTATTTT

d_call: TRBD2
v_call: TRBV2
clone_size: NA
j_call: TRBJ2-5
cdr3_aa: CASSEVAGGKETQYF
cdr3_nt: TGTGCCAGCAGTGAAGTAGCGGGAGGGAAAGAGACCCAGTACTTC

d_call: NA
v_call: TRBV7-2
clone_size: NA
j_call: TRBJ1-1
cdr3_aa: CASSYNRVNTEAFF
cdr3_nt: TGTGCCAGCAGCTACAACAGGGTTAACACTGAAGCTTTCTTT

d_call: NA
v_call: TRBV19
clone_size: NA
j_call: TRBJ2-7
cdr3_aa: CASSGPGGEGYEQYF
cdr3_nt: TGTGCCAGTAGTGGTCCCGGGGGAGAGGGCTACGAGCAGTACTTC

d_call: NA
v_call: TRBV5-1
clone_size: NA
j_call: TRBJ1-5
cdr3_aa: CASIRTQGGEQSNQPQHF
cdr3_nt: TGCGCCAGCATTCGGACGCAGGGTGGCGAACAGAGCAATCAGCCCCAGCATTTT

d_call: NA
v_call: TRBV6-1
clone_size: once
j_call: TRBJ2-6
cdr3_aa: CASSGYQGAGANVLTF
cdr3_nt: TGTGCCAGCAGTGGATACCAGGGTGCTGGGGCCAACGTCCTGACTTTC

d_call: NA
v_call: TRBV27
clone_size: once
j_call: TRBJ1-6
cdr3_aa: CASSYQGIVSSPLHF
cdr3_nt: TGTGCCAGCAGTTACCAGGGGATCGTCTCTTCACCCCTCCACTTT